Shown below are 21 T cell receptor beta chains from a single sample sequenced in a study of OX40 agonist ivuxolimab in advanced cancers. Assay used: immunoSEQ multiplex PCR; TCRdb lists only in-frame clones, some missing. The data show around 73,000 clones, 80% to 90% seen once. The sample here was CD4+ or CD8+ T cells sorted from blood, taken in a trial of the OX40 agonist ivuxolimab. Receptors were obtained from an adult with an advanced solid tumor such as melanoma, head and neck, liver or kidney cancer.

CDR3 in DNA: TGCAGCGTTGTTACGTCCGTCTATGGCTACACCTTC. Protein: CSVVTSVYGYTF. The gene calls are TRBV29-1 and TRBJ1-2; D call uncertain. Trimming cost V 4 bases and J 4 bases, with 10 bases left between them. Germline V gives CDR1 SQVTM, CDR2 ANQGSEA. The CDR3 is 12 residues long.

V and J are TRBV28 and TRBJ2-3; 13 nucleotides agree with TRBD2. The J segment lost 2 bases and the V segment lost 10 bases, leaving 15 bases of the junction unmatched. The germline CDR1 and CDR2 sequences are MDHEN and SYDVKM. This CDR3 has 18 residues. The CDR3 DNA reads TGTGCCACCTCGACCCCGGCGGGACTAGCGGGATCCACAGATACGCAGTATTTT. This encodes CATSTPAGLAGSTDTQYF.

The V and J genes are TRBV9 and TRBJ2-2; 8 bases fit TRBD2. The CDR3 has 17 amino acids. CDR1 and CDR2 from the germline V gene are SGDLS and YYNGEE. V shed 4 bases and J 3 bases; nucleotides not matched to a gene: 11. The CDR3 here is CASSPHGRGGDTGELFF. The CDR3 DNA reads as TGTGCCAGCAGCCCCCACGGACGGGGGGGCGACACCGGGGAGCTGTTTTTT.

V usage is TRBV6-5 and J usage is TRBJ1-1, with D maybe TRBD1 (6 bases). CDR1 and CDR2 (germline): MNHEY, SVGAGI. Between the trimmed V and J ends, which lost 2 bases and 6 bases, there was a span of 13 bases. The CDR3 loop spans 14 amino acids. The CDR3 here is CASSYQGFNAEAFF. DNA for the CDR3: TGTGCCAGCAGTTACCAGGGGTTCAACGCTGAAGCTTTCTTT.

The J gene is TRBJ2-3, the V gene TRBV7-2; TRBD2 might be the D (6 bases). The CDR3 runs 13 residues. Germline CDR1 is SGHTA and CDR2 is FQGNSA. V dropped 6 bases and J dropped 1 base, with 8 bases sitting between them. CDR3 DNA sequence: TGTGCCAGCAGAGTAGCGGGCACAGATACGCAGTATTTT. It specifies CASRVAGTDTQYF.

The CDR3 region has the DNA TGCGCCAGCAGCTTGGTGTGGGGAGGCTCCTACGAGCAGTACTTC. It codes for CASSLVWGGSYEQYF. This chain links TRBV5-1 with TRBJ2-7, with D possibly TRBD2 on 6 matching bases. The CDR3 consists of 15 residues. Looked up from germline, CDR1 is SGHRS and CDR2 is YFSETQ. The V end lost 0 bases, the J end lost 0 bases, and 10 bases lay between the germline ends.

This chain connects TRBV5-1 to TRBJ1-4, with TRBD1 matching 8 bases. CDR3 size: 14 residues. Trimming removed 10 bases from V and 6 bases from J; junction bases left unmatched: 11. The germline CDR1 and CDR2 sequences are SGHRS and YFSETQ. The CDR3: CASTGVTGDEKLFF. CDR3 nucleotide sequence: TGCGCCTCAACTGGGGTGACAGGGGATGAAAAACTGTTTTTT.

The chain carries TRBV19 and TRBJ2-6, with D perhaps matching TRBD1 (6 bases). The V gene's germline CDR1 is LNHDA and CDR2 SQIVND (reference sequence). The length of the CDR3 is 15 residues. Trimming shortened V by 4 bases and J by 0 bases, and 7 bases separated the two germline ends. CDR3 DNA sequence: TGTGCCAGTAGTACACAGGGCTCTGGGGCCAACGTCCTGACTTTC. The encoded protein is CASSTQGSGANVLTF. Full variable domain (outside the CDR3, taken from reference TRBV19 and TRBJ2-6): DGGITQSPKYLFRKEGQNVTLSCEQNLNHDAMYWYRQDPGQGLRLIYYSQIVNDFQKGDIAEGYSVSREKKESFPLTVTSAQKNPTAFYLCASSTQGSGANVLTFGAGSRLTVL.

This clone has just a few counts. The rearrangement joins TRBV10-3 to TRBJ2-2; 10 bases fit TRBD2. Losses at the gene ends were 3 bases for V and 8 bases for J; bases not matched to a gene: 3. Germline values: CDR1 ENHRY, CDR2 SYGVKD. CDR3 size: 14 residues. The CDR3 spells CAISDLAGAGELFF. CDR3 coding DNA: TGTGCCATCAGTGATCTAGCGGGAGCGGGGGAGCTGTTTTTT.

V usage is TRBV13 and J usage is TRBJ2-2; D gene unclear. The V gene lost 0 bases and the J gene lost 0 bases, with 5 bases spanning the gap. In germline, CDR1 is PRHDT, CDR2 FYEKMQ (reference sequence). The CDR3 is made up of 15 amino acids. The CDR3 bases are TGTGCCAGCAGCTTAGGCCAACCGAACACCGGGGAGCTGTTTTTT. Amino acids: CASSLGQPNTGELFF. Drawing the rest from reference TRBV13 and TRBJ2-2, the complete variable domain is AAGVIQSPRHLIKEKRETATLKCYPIPRHDTVYWYQQGPGQDPQFLISFYEKMQSDKGSIPDRFSAQQFSDYHSELNMSSLELGDSALYFCASSLGQPNTGELFFGEGSRLTVL.

V gene TRBV7-6 combines with J gene TRBJ2-5; TRBD1 matches 7 bases. Germline values: CDR1 SGHVS, CDR2 FNYEAQ. Losses at the gene ends were 5 bases for V and 3 bases for J; bases not matched to a gene: 3. The CDR3 is made up of 13 amino acids. The CDR3 here is CASSGTGEETQYF. Here the CDR3 DNA reads TGTGCCAGCAGCGGAACAGGGGAAGAGACCCAGTACTTC.

The chain links TRBV6-6 to TRBJ1-1, with 10 bases matching TRBD1. Germline values: CDR1 MNHNY, CDR2 SVGAGI (reference sequence). This CDR3 is built from 15 residues. With 6 bases clipped from V and 2 bases from J, the junction kept 6 bases outside the gene matches. The CDR3 sequence: CASRPGQGGNTEAFF. As DNA, the CDR3 is TGTGCCAGCAGACCCGGACAGGGGGGTAACACTGAAGCTTTCTTT.

The chain joins TRBV19 to TRBJ1-2; D gene uncertain. This CDR3 is 13 amino acids long. V lost 0 bases and J 8 bases, leaving 10 bases between the germline ends. Germline CDR1 and CDR2: LNHDA and SQIVND (reference sequence). The CDR3 spells CASSIEGLSGYTF. CDR3 in DNA: TGTGCCAGTAGTATAGAAGGGTTAAGCGGCTACACCTTC. Full variable domain (rest looked up from reference TRBV19 and TRBJ1-2): DGGITQSPKYLFRKEGQNVTLSCEQNLNHDAMYWYRQDPGQGLRLIYYSQIVNDFQKGDIAEGYSVSREKKESFPLTVTSAQKNPTAFYLCASSIEGLSGYTFGSGTRLTVV.

Comments on this clone: The junction and the germline gene differ at one end; a read error may be behind it. The CDR3, as DNA: TGTGCCAGTAGTGTAGACCCCGTAACAGACGAGCAGTACTTC. Translation gives CASSVDPVTDEQYF. The chain combines TRBV19 with TRBJ2-7; D not certain. Germline CDR1 reads LNHDA; CDR2 reads SQIVND (reference sequence). CDR3 length: 14 amino acids.

The V call is TRBV30, the J call TRBJ2-3; unclear D gene. Germline V gives CDR1 GTSNPN, CDR2 SVGIG (reference sequence). The V end was cut by 8 bases, the J end by 0 bases, with 9 bases between. CDR3 length: 12 amino acids. CDR3: CALTTSTDTQYF. The CDR3 coding sequence is TGTGCCCTCACGACTAGCACAGATACGCAGTATTTT.

The table lists this clone with a few counts. The chain is built from TRBV7-2 and TRBJ1-2, with D uncertain. This CDR3 region has 11 residues. Germline CDR1 reads SGHTA; CDR2 reads FQGNSA. Trimming cost V 4 bases and J 7 bases, with 7 bases left between them. The CDR3, as DNA: TGTGCCAGCAGCTCCCGGGGTGGCTACACCTTC. This translates into CASSSRGGYTF.

In its sample, this clone was seen once. The CDR3 DNA is TGTGCCAGCAGCCACACGACTAGGACAGGGACCTACGAGCAGTACTTC. Protein: CASSHTTRTGTYEQYF. The rearrangement links TRBV13 to TRBJ2-7; 8 bases line up with TRBD1. Germline lookup yields CDR1 PRHDT and CDR2 FYEKMQ (reference sequence). With V trimmed by 5 bases and J by 2 bases, 11 bases remained unmatched. The CDR3 is 16 amino acids.

The chain's CDR3 is CAWGGSTDTQYF. DNA for the CDR3: TGTGCCTGGGGAGGGAGCACAGATACGCAGTATTTT. This rearrangement joins TRBV30 to TRBJ2-3, with D possibly TRBD2 on 6 matching bases. This CDR3 is built from 12 residues. CDR1 is GTSNPN and CDR2 is SVGIG in the germline V gene (reference sequence). The V end lost 5 bases, the J end lost 0 bases, and 6 bases lay between the germline ends.

The table lists this clone with a count of one. This chain uses TRBV6-5 with TRBJ1-4; 9 bases are shared with TRBD1. CDR1 and CDR2 (germline): MNHEY, SVGAGI. This CDR3 comprises 15 residues. Trimming at V came to 2 bases and at J to 7 bases, leaving 5 bases not matched to a gene. Here the CDR3 reads CASSYLQGAGEKLFF. As DNA, the CDR3 is TGTGCCAGCAGTTACCTACAGGGGGCGGGTGAAAAACTGTTTTTT.

This CDR3 reads CASSVDRGRTEAFF. CDR3 nucleotides: TGTGCCAGCAGCGTGGACAGGGGGAGGACTGAAGCTTTCTTT. This chain uses TRBV6-1 with TRBJ1-1, with 10 bases fitting TRBD1. The CDR3 sequence is 14 residues long. Germline CDR1 and CDR2: MNHNS and SASEGT. V dropped 6 bases and J dropped 5; count of bases not matched to a gene: 6.

V gene TRBV10-3 combines with J gene TRBJ1-5; 7 bases are a match to TRBD1. The CDR3 covers 15 residues. Germline CDR1 reads ENHRY; CDR2 reads SYGVKD. V dropped 10 bases and J dropped 0; count of bases not matched to a gene: 9. DNA of the CDR3: TGTGCCACCAGGGGGTCTGTTTATAGCAATCAGCCCCAGCATTTT. Its protein product is CATRGSVYSNQPQHF.